These 22 T cell receptor beta chains came from one sample sequenced in a study of T-cell reconstitution after alpha-beta-depleted transplantation in children. TCRbeta library preparation incorporated unique molecular identifiers. Via MiXCR, TCRdb re-called the PCR reads, giving one row per CDR3 protein. The data hold 100,000 to 120,000 distinct CDR3 sequences, with about 9.3% observed a single time. The material was PBMCs from the stem cell graft donor, obtained from the stem cell graft. The receptors were sampled from a human donor who donated a stem cell graft to a child with acute lymphoblastic leukemia.

This clonotype came up a few times. V is TRBV30 and J is TRBJ1-3, with unresolved D. Trimming took off 4 bases at V and 0 bases at J, with 7 bases between the two ends. The CDR3 contains 13 residues. Germline V gene sequence: CDR1 GTSNPN, CDR2 SVGIG (reference sequence). The CDR3 DNA sequence: TGTGCCTGGACAAGTTACTCTGGAAACACCATATATTTT. Encoded protein: CAWTSYSGNTIYF.

This clonotype was observed many times. The J gene is TRBJ2-1, the V gene TRBV16; D call uncertain. CDR1 is KGHSY and CDR2 is FQNENV in the germline V gene. V dropped 5 bases and J dropped 8 bases, with 16 bases sitting between them. The CDR3 has 14 amino acids. The CDR3 reads CASSKGSVSDEQFF. CDR3 nucleotide sequence: TGTGCCAGCAGCAAAGGATCCGTTTCGGATGAGCAGTTCTTC.

By sample share, this clonotype is medium-sized (0.01 to 0.1%). V is TRBV11-2 and J is TRBJ1-1; D possibly corresponds to TRBD1 (5 bases). Germline-derived CDR1 and CDR2 are SGHAT and FQNNGV. Trimming cost V 2 bases and J 3 bases, with 10 bases left between them. CDR3 length equals 14 residues. Here the CDR3 reads CASSLMGLDTEAFF. The CDR3 nucleotides read TGTGCCAGCAGCTTAATGGGGCTTGACACTGAAGCTTTCTTT.

This clonotype was observed many times. The chain recombines TRBV5-7 with TRBJ1-2; D gene unclear. TRBV5-7 is classed as an ORF, of uncertain function. This CDR3 has 12 amino acids. Trimming left V 0 bases short and J 4 bases short, with 4 bases between. The DNA for the CDR3 is TGTGCCAGCAGCTTGGTCGGCTATGGCTACACCTTC. It encodes CASSLVGYGYTF.

This clonotype was counted ten times or more. The chain couples TRBV9 to TRBJ1-3, with D tentatively TRBD1 (6 bases). This CDR3 contains 19 residues. CDR1 is SGDLS, CDR2 YYNGEE, per germline. The V gene lost 2 bases and the J gene lost 0 bases, with 21 bases spanning the gap. CDR3 nucleotide sequence: TGTGCCAGCAGCGTCGGCCTTCGTGGGGACATTCTCTCTGGAAACACCATATATTTT. Its translation: CASSVGLRGDILSGNTIYF. The entire variable domain, with the rest obtained from reference TRBV9 and TRBJ1-3, is as follows: DSGVTQTPKHLITATGQRVTLRCSPRSGDLSVYWYQQSLDQGLQFLIQYYNGEERAKGNILERFSAQQFPDLHSELNLSSLELGDSALYFCASSVGLRGDILSGNTIYFGEGSWLTVV.

About this clonotype: A much larger clone sits a single nucleotide away, making a read error possible. J is TRBJ1-1 and V is TRBV5-1; the match to TRBD1 covers 8 bases. Germline CDR1 is SGHRS and CDR2 is YFSETQ. Trimming took 6 bases from V and 3 from J; bases not matched to a gene: 10. The CDR3 loop spans 15 amino acids. CDR3 sequence reads: CASIQGTGGYTEAFF. The CDR3 DNA sequence: TGCGCCAGCATCCAAGGGACAGGAGGTTACACTGAAGCTTTCTTT.

At least ten counts were recorded for this clonotype. The chain combines TRBV5-1 with TRBJ2-2; 15 bases line up with TRBD2. J was trimmed by 2 bases and V by 4 bases; bases with no gene match: 9. This CDR3 contains 19 residues. Germline V CDR1 and CDR2: SGHRS, YFSETQ. CDR3 in amino acids: CASSLPGTSGGRNTGELFF. CDR3 nucleotides: TGCGCCAGCAGCCTACCCGGGACTAGCGGGGGGCGAAACACCGGGGAGCTGTTTTTT.

This clonotype showed up many times. J is TRBJ1-1 and V is TRBV20-1, with a possible D match to TRBD1 (5 bases). V was cut by 5 bases and J by 4 bases, with 11 bases left in between. The germline V gene encodes CDR1 DFQATT and CDR2 SNEGSKA (reference sequence). CDR3 length: 12 residues. In nucleotides, the CDR3 is TGCAGTGCTCCGAGGGGATCCACTGAAGCTTTCTTT. Protein product: CSAPRGSTEAFF.

This clonotype was recorded many times. The chain's CDR3 is CASSKVPEQFF. The CDR3 coding sequence is TGTGCCAGCAGCAAAGTCCCTGAGCAGTTCTTC. This chain joins TRBV21-1 and TRBJ2-1. TRBV21-1 is a pseudogene. This CDR3 is built from 11 residues.

This clonotype was seen ten or more times. The genes are TRBV12-3 or TRBV12-4 and TRBJ1-5; 7 bases align to TRBD1. Unmatched junction bases numbered 3, after V lost 1 base and J lost 0 bases. The CDR3 is 16 residues long. CDR3 in amino acids: CASSLGTGYSNQPQHF. In DNA, the CDR3 is TGTGCCAGCAGTTTAGGGACAGGCTATAGCAATCAGCCCCAGCATTTT.

This clonotype was recorded many times. The chain links TRBV5-1 to TRBJ2-4; no definite D call. V lost 2 bases, J lost 0 bases, and 6 bases lay in between. This CDR3 contains 14 residues. CDR1 SGHRS and CDR2 YFSETQ come from the germline V gene. The CDR3 region is CASSLTGAKNIQYF. In nucleotides, the CDR3 is TGCGCCAGCAGCTTAACCGGAGCCAAAAACATTCAGTACTTC.

This clonotype was detected ten times or more. The J gene is TRBJ2-1, the V gene TRBV7-9; maybe TRBD1 (6 bases). V lost 5 bases and J 0 bases, leaving 14 bases between the germline ends. The CDR3 totals 16 residues. Germline CDR1 SEHNR, CDR2 FQNEAQ (reference sequence). For the CDR3, the DNA is TGTGCCAGCAGCCACCGAACAGGGAGCTCCTACAATGAGCAGTTCTTC. It codes for CASSHRTGSSYNEQFF.

In its sample, this clonotype was seen many times. CDR3 sequence reads: CASSATGSAASGANVLTF. CDR3 bases: TGCGCCAGCAGCGCGACAGGGTCCGCTGCCTCTGGGGCCAACGTCCTGACTTTC. The J gene is TRBJ2-6, the V gene TRBV5-1; TRBD1 aligns across 7 bases. CDR3 length: 18 residues. Trimming at V came to 4 bases and at J to 0 bases, leaving 10 bases not matched to a gene. Germline V gives CDR1 SGHRS, CDR2 YFSETQ.

This clonotype was counted many times. The J gene is TRBJ2-1, the V gene TRBV2, with a possible D match to TRBD2 (6 bases). This CDR3 is built from 14 residues. The V end lost 5 bases, the J end lost 7 bases, and 15 bases lay between the germline ends. Germline V lookup: CDR1 SNHLY, CDR2 FYNNEI. The CDR3 DNA reads TGTGCCAGCAGTTCGACTAGGGCTAGTAATGAGCAGTTCTTC. It translates to CASSSTRASNEQFF.

This clonotype was counted between two and nine times. The rearrangement joins TRBV6-2 or TRBV6-3 to TRBJ2-7; TRBD1 matches at 8 bases. Germline values: CDR1 MNHEY, CDR2 SVGEGT. The length of the CDR3 is 14 residues. Germline trimming cut 7 bases from V and 3 bases from J; bases unmatched to any gene: 8. CDR3 region: CASIKDRASYEQYF. CDR3 coding DNA: TGTGCCAGCATTAAGGACAGGGCAAGCTACGAGCAGTACTTC.

The sample holds many counts of this clonotype. The chain combines TRBV20-1 with TRBJ1-2; D uncertain. The CDR3 covers 13 residues. The germline V gene encodes CDR1 DFQATT and CDR2 SNEGSKA (reference sequence). Trimming cost V 6 bases and J 4 bases, with 15 bases left between them. This chain's CDR3 is CSALGKGLYGYTF. CDR3 sequence (DNA): TGCAGTGCCCTGGGGAAAGGGCTCTATGGCTACACCTTC.

This clonotype was detected only once. This clone may be a read error of a much larger clone one base away. The V gene is TRBV20-1, the J gene TRBJ2-5; TRBD1 aligns across 8 bases. J gave up 5 bases and V 6 bases, and 20 bases lay outside the gene matches. CDR1 and CDR2 from the germline V gene are DFQATT and SNEGSKA (reference sequence). This CDR3 is built from 17 residues. CDR3 in DNA: TGCAGTGCGAGTGGACAGGGTGGAGACTACCTCTGGGAGACCCAGTACTTC. Translating gives CSASGQGGDYLWETQYF.

This clonotype was detected many times. The genes are TRBV5-1 and TRBJ1-2, with 12 nucleotides matching TRBD1. The CDR3 is 14 residues long. Germline V gene data show CDR1 as SGHRS and CDR2 as YFSETQ. V gave up 4 bases and J gave up 8 bases; unmatched junction bases: 6. The CDR3, as DNA: TGCGCCAGCAGCGTGGGACAGGGGGCCCAAGGCTACACCTTC. Translation: CASSVGQGAQGYTF. The variable domain in full, with the rest retrieved from reference TRBV5-1 and TRBJ1-2, is KAGVTQTPRYLIKTRGQQVTLSCSPISGHRSVSWYQQTPGQGLQFLFEYFSETQRNKGNFPGRFSGRQFSNSRSEMNVSTLELGDSALYLCASSVGQGAQGYTFGSGTRLTVV.

This clonotype was picked up many times. V gene TRBV7-9 combines with J gene TRBJ2-2; 8 nucleotides match TRBD2. Germline-derived CDR1 and CDR2 are SEHNR and FQNEAQ (reference sequence). The CDR3 spans 16 residues. With V trimmed by 5 bases and J by 0 bases, 5 bases remained unmatched. The CDR3 nucleotides are TGTGCCAGCAGCATGAGAGCGGGGGCGAACACCGGGGAGCTGTTTTTT. Protein sequence: CASSMRAGANTGELFF.

This clonotype has at least ten counts. The J gene is TRBJ2-7, the V gene TRBV20-1, with D possibly matching TRBD1 (8 bases). Trimming stripped 6 bases from V and 9 bases from J, with 30 bases between. The CDR3 runs 16 residues. Germline V CDR1 and CDR2: DFQATT, SNEGSKA (reference sequence). The CDR3 region is CSAPTHRGGTLAAQYF. The DNA of the CDR3 is TGCAGTGCCCCGACCCACAGGGGGGGGACCTTAGCCGCGCAGTACTTC.

This clonotype was seen at least ten times. The chain employs TRBV12-3 or TRBV12-4 and TRBJ2-5; the D is unclear. This CDR3 comprises 12 residues. V lost 3 bases and J 5 bases, leaving 7 bases between the germline ends. The CDR3 reads CASSFTAETQYF. DNA of the CDR3: TGTGCCAGCAGTTTTACAGCGGAGACCCAGTACTTC.

Many counts were recorded for this clonotype. This chain joins TRBV28 and TRBJ2-5, with D possibly matching TRBD1 (5 bases). CDR1 is MDHEN, CDR2 SYDVKM, per germline. The CDR3 runs to 16 residues. V gave up 4 bases and J gave up 5 bases, with 20 bases separating them. The chain's CDR3 is CASSSTHRGSGETQYF. In DNA, the CDR3 is TGTGCCAGCAGTTCGACTCATAGGGGTTCGGGCGAGACCCAGTACTTC.